This T cell receptor (beta chain) was sequenced for a study of CD8 T cells in Susac syndrome. This clonotype was detected only once. The germline V gene encodes CDR1 LGHDT and CDR2 YNNKEL (reference sequence). The V end was cut by 5 bases, the J end by 4 bases, with 15 bases between. CDR3 length equals 15 residues. The RNA, roughly 0.45 to 1 ug, was put through reverse transcription using random hexamers. Multiplex immunoSEQ PCR targeted 54 Vbeta and 13 Jbeta TCR beta segments. TCRdb reprocessed the immunoSEQ multiplex PCR reads with MiXCR, giving one entry per CDR3 protein. The sample lists roughly 150,000 distinct CDR3 sequences; about 95% were seen once. It was negative isolation that provided the CD8+ and CD4+ T cells, whereas TEMRA cells were enriched by FACS.

This receptor was identified in a human donor with Susac syndrome. The rearrangement uses TRBV3-1 and TRBJ1-3; no clear D. The source material was CD4+ T cells from PBMCs. The CDR3 loop reads CASSLSRAAGNTIYF. CDR3 coding DNA: TGTGCCAGCAGCTTGTCCCGGGCCGCCGGAAACACCATATATTTT.